What follows are 11 T cell receptor beta chains derived from one specimen sequenced in a study of shared clonotypes between healthy human individuals. The protocol was immunoSEQ multiplex PCR, while the TCRdb copy is restricted to in-frame clones and leaves out a portion. The data show under 1 million clones, 96% seen once. Terminally differentiated effector memory CD45RA+ cells were excluded from the naive CD8 cells, which were CD45RO-negative and positively selected for CCR7. Sequenced material: naive CD8+ T cells sorted from blood. The receptors stem from a man aged 30 to 39 in good health.

The V gene is TRBV5-1, the J gene TRBJ1-5, with D hard to call. Germline CDR1 and CDR2: SGHRS and YFSETQ. Trimming removed 0 bases at V and 0 bases at J, with 13 bases between. This CDR3 has 17 residues. As DNA, the CDR3 is TGCGCCAGCAGCTTGGTCTTCCAACAATATAGCAATCAGCCCCAGCATTTT. Its translation: CASSLVFQQYSNQPQHF.

This chain links TRBV19 with TRBJ2-1; 7 bases agree with TRBD1. The CDR3 covers 15 residues. V shed 2 bases, J shed 2 bases, and the junction held 3 bases outside the gene matches. CDR1 LNHDA and CDR2 SQIVND come from the germline V gene (reference sequence). CDR3 region: CASSITDRTYNEQFF. CDR3 nucleotides: TGTGCCAGTAGTATAACGGACAGGACCTACAATGAGCAGTTCTTC.

The chain combines TRBV7-8 with TRBJ2-7; a weak D match, TRBD1 (6 bases). Germline lookup yields CDR1 SGHVS and CDR2 FQNEAQ. Deletions cut 5 bases from V and 0 bases from J, with 11 bases between. This CDR3 has 14 residues. This CDR3 is CASSPRGLSYEQYF. In DNA form, the CDR3 reads TGTGCCAGCAGCCCCAGGGGCCTCTCCTACGAGCAGTACTTC.

The chain carries TRBV6-1 and TRBJ2-7; D is uncertain. V lost 5 bases and J 6 bases, leaving 11 bases between the germline ends. This CDR3 has 12 amino acids. Germline CDR1 reads MNHNS; CDR2 reads SASEGT. The CDR3 nucleotides read TGTGCCAGCAGTAGGATGTCTTCCGAGCAGTACTTC. As protein: CASSRMSSEQYF.

The CDR3 sequence is CASSLMSGSNTEAFF. In DNA form, the CDR3 reads TGTGCCAGCAGTTTAATGTCGGGAAGCAACACTGAAGCTTTCTTT. The rearrangement links TRBV27 to TRBJ1-1; the D is unclear. Per the germline V gene, CDR1 is MNHEY and CDR2 is SMNVEV (reference sequence). This CDR3 is 15 amino acids long. Trimming shortened V by 2 bases and J by 2 bases, and 12 bases separated the two germline ends.

The rearrangement uses TRBV7-8 and TRBJ2-7, with TRBD2 as a possible D gene (6 bases). Germline CDR1 and CDR2: SGHVS and FQNEAQ. The CDR3 runs 15 residues. The V gene lost 5 bases and the J gene lost 3 bases, with 17 bases spanning the gap. The CDR3 spells CASSQIWGELYEQYF. As DNA, the CDR3 is TGTGCCAGCAGCCAGATCTGGGGGGAGCTCTACGAGCAGTACTTC.

The chain combines TRBV5-6 with TRBJ2-7; D perhaps matches TRBD2 (6 bases). Trimming removed 6 bases from V and 3 bases from J, with 16 bases in between. The CDR3 runs 14 residues. Germline CDR1 reads SGHDT; CDR2 reads YYEEEE. This CDR3 is CASTKNRENYEQYF. The CDR3 DNA reads as TGTGCCAGCACCAAAAACCGGGAGAACTACGAGCAGTACTTC. The variable domain in full, completed from reference TRBV5-6 and TRBJ2-7, reads DAGVTQSPTHLIKTRGQQVTLRCSPKSGHDTVSWYQQALGQGPQFIFQYYEEEERQRGNFPDRFSGHQFPNYSSELNVNALLLGDSALYLCASTKNRENYEQYFGPGTRLTVT.

The V and J genes are TRBV6-5 and TRBJ2-7; no reliable D call. Germline V gene lookup returns CDR1 MNHEY and CDR2 SVGAGI. The CDR3 is 15 residues long. Trimming took off 6 bases at V and 0 bases at J, with 15 bases between the two ends. The CDR3 region is CASSAPRRSSYEQYF. In DNA form, the CDR3 reads TGTGCCAGCAGCGCCCCCCGGCGGAGCTCCTACGAGCAGTACTTC.

CDR3 DNA: TGCGCCAGCAGCTTTTTGTGGTCTAGCGGGAGTTTGAATGAGCAGTTCTTC. Its translation is CASSFLWSSGSLNEQFF. This sequence joins TRBV5-1 and TRBJ2-1; 10 nucleotides agree with TRBD2. The trim removed 2 bases at V and 7 bases at J, leaving 12 bases unmatched. The CDR3 has 17 residues. CDR1 is SGHRS and CDR2 is YFSETQ in the germline V gene.

The chain is built from TRBV19 and TRBJ1-1; the match to TRBD1 covers 7 bases. The germline gives CDR1 LNHDA, CDR2 SQIVND (reference sequence). CDR3 length: 15 amino acids. The J segment lost 0 bases and the V segment lost 5 bases, leaving 6 bases of the junction unmatched. CDR3 amino acids: CASSPRDSMNTEAFF. CDR3 nucleotide sequence: TGTGCCAGTAGTCCCCGGGACAGCATGAACACTGAAGCTTTCTTT.

The chain has TRBV27 and TRBJ2-3; D unclear. The CDR3 covers 11 residues. The V end lost 8 bases, the J end lost 3 bases, and 6 bases lay between the germline ends. From germline, CDR1 is MNHEY and CDR2 SMNVEV (reference sequence). CDR3 nucleotide sequence: TGTGCCAGCGACGTAACAGATACGCAGTATTTT. Its translation is CASDVTDTQYF.